Following are 29 T cell receptor beta chains from one sample sequenced in a study of blood T cell repertoires in COVID-19 (TCRdb year 2020). The protocol used for the library was the immunoSEQ multiplex PCR assay. TCRdb stores this immuneACCESS table with in-frame sequences only. Part of the clones is absent; in the studies checked, under half of the shortfall reflects unresolved V genes, and no reason is known for the rest. The sample profile shows more than 250,000 clones; around nine tenths of them were found once. Of the sample, 1% falls within the top ten clones. Sequencing was done on a sample of peripheral blood. The receptor source for this set is a man aged 50 or older with active or convalescent COVID-19.

The gene calls are TRBV9 and TRBJ2-2, with D possibly TRBD1 on 6 matching bases. The germline gives CDR1 SGDLS, CDR2 YYNGEE. The V end lost 0 bases, the J end lost 2 bases, and 8 bases lay between the germline ends. The CDR3 extends over 15 amino acids. CDR3 bases: TGTGCCAGCAGCGTAGGCAGGGGTAACACCGGGGAGCTGTTTTTT. Its protein is CASSVGRGNTGELFF.

This rearrangement joins TRBV5-5 to TRBJ2-3, with 9 nucleotides matching TRBD1. In germline, CDR1 is SGHKS, CDR2 YYEKEE (reference sequence). V shed 2 bases, J shed 4 bases, and the junction held 8 bases outside the gene matches. The CDR3 extends over 16 amino acids. CDR3 region: CASSFQQGALADTQYF. The CDR3 region has the DNA TGTGCCAGCAGCTTTCAACAGGGGGCGCTCGCAGATACGCAGTATTTT.

DNA for the CDR3: TGCGCCAGCAGTGGGCAGGGCGGCGAGCAGTACTTC. The encoded protein is CASSGQGGEQYF. The rearrangement links TRBV10-1 to TRBJ2-7; TRBD1 might be the D (5 bases). Germline values: CDR1 WNHNN, CDR2 SYGVQD (reference sequence). V lost 4 bases and J lost 6, with 10 bases in between. This CDR3 contains 12 residues.

This clone was picked up one time. V is TRBV11-2 and J is TRBJ2-1; D possibly corresponds to TRBD2 (6 bases). CDR3 length: 14 amino acids. In germline, CDR1 is SGHAT, CDR2 FQNNGV. Trimming left V 5 bases short and J 5 bases short, with 13 bases between. Here the CDR3 reads CASSIRDWDNEQFF. The DNA for the CDR3 is TGTGCCAGCAGCATCCGGGACTGGGACAATGAGCAGTTCTTC.

CDR3 DNA: TGTGCCAGCAGCTTATCGACAGGGGGCCTTAACTATGGCTACACCTTC. It yields the protein CASSLSTGGLNYGYTF. The rearrangement joins TRBV7-3 to TRBJ1-2, with 10 bases fitting TRBD1. V dropped 2 bases and J dropped 1; count of bases not matched to a gene: 4. From germline, CDR1 is SGHTA and CDR2 FQGTGA. The CDR3 sequence is 16 residues long.

The chain carries TRBV2 and TRBJ2-6; D perhaps matches TRBD1 (5 bases). CDR3 length equals 15 residues. Trimming took 3 bases from V and 12 from J, leaving 18 bases between them. Germline lookup yields CDR1 SNHLY and CDR2 FYNNEI. This CDR3 is CASSDAVGVWSVLTF. As DNA, the CDR3 is TGTGCCAGCAGTGATGCGGTAGGGGTTTGGAGCGTCCTGACTTTC.

The rearrangement joins TRBV19 to TRBJ1-5; no reliable D call. Trimming left V 7 bases short and J 4 bases short, with 14 bases between. Germline V gives CDR1 LNHDA, CDR2 SQIVND (reference sequence). The CDR3 has 14 residues. The CDR3 DNA reads TGTGCCAGTACGGTTACGGGAGTGAATCAGCCCCAGCATTTT. Its protein product is CASTVTGVNQPQHF. Drawing the rest from reference TRBV19 and TRBJ1-5, the complete variable domain is DGGITQSPKYLFRKEGQNVTLSCEQNLNHDAMYWYRQDPGQGLRLIYYSQIVNDFQKGDIAEGYSVSREKKESFPLTVTSAQKNPTAFYLCASTVTGVNQPQHFGDGTRLSIL.

This chain connects TRBV7-2 to TRBJ1-1; 9 bases line up with TRBD1. V was pared by 4 bases and J by 1 base, with 4 bases of the junction left unmatched. This CDR3 has 15 residues. Germline values: CDR1 SGHTA, CDR2 FQGNSA. CDR3 loop: CASSYLGQGNTEAFF. CDR3 bases: TGTGCCAGCAGCTACCTGGGACAGGGGAACACTGAAGCTTTCTTT.

This clone was recorded once. This rearrangement joins TRBV7-9 to TRBJ1-2, with 8 positions matching TRBD1. J gave up 8 bases and V 4 bases, and 12 bases lay outside the gene matches. The CDR3 contains 15 residues. Germline CDR1 is SEHNR and CDR2 is FQNEAQ (reference sequence). CDR3 bases: TGTGCCAGCAGCTCGTTTTCCCCAGGGGGCAAAGGCTACACCTTC. It encodes CASSSFSPGGKGYTF.

The V call is TRBV5-1, the J call TRBJ2-5; 9 nucleotides align to TRBD2. Germline V gene sequence: CDR1 SGHRS, CDR2 YFSETQ. The junction had 6 bases not matched to a gene; V was cut back by 0 bases and J by 3 bases. The CDR3 sequence is 16 residues long. The CDR3 bases are TGCGCCAGCAGCTTGGGACCAAGACTAGCGGAAGAGACCCAGTACTTC. It is translated as CASSLGPRLAEETQYF.

About this clone: Within the sample, other DNA sequences also encode this same CDR3. V and J are TRBV7-3 and TRBJ2-1; 11 bases match TRBD2. Losses at the gene ends were 0 bases for V and 7 bases for J; bases not matched to a gene: 2. The germline V gene encodes CDR1 SGHTA and CDR2 FQGTGA. The CDR3 totals 15 residues. The CDR3 is CASSLTGLAENEQFF. The CDR3 DNA follows: TGTGCCAGCAGCTTAACGGGACTAGCGGAGAATGAGCAGTTCTTC.

CDR3 bases: TGTGCCAGCAGTGAAGGAACAGGGGGGATCTTTAATCAGCCCCAGCATTTT. Translated, it gives CASSEGTGGIFNQPQHF. This chain uses TRBV6-1 with TRBJ1-5; 8 positions match TRBD1. The V gene end was trimmed by 1 base and the J gene end by 4 bases; junction bases not matched to a gene: 9. The CDR3 has 17 amino acids. Germline loops: CDR1 MNHNS, CDR2 SASEGT.

The rearrangement joins TRBV28 to TRBJ2-7; 8 bases agree with TRBD1. This CDR3 is built from 16 residues. The V segment lost 2 bases and the J segment 7 bases; nucleotides outside the gene matches: 13. Germline values: CDR1 MDHEN, CDR2 SYDVKM. CDR3 nucleotides: TGTGCCAGCAGTTTACAGTCCGGGCAGGGGGCAAGGGAGCAGTACTTC. Amino acids: CASSLQSGQGAREQYF.

The chain employs TRBV9 and TRBJ2-2; 13 bases agree with TRBD2. CDR3 length: 16 residues. The V gene end was trimmed by 0 bases and the J gene end by 4 bases; junction bases not matched to a gene: 0. Germline CDR1 SGDLS, CDR2 YYNGEE. CDR3 bases: TGTGCCAGCAGCGTAGGGACTAGCGGGAGCACCGGGGAGCTGTTTTTT. This gives the protein CASSVGTSGSTGELFF.

This chain connects TRBV7-2 to TRBJ1-2; TRBD1 aligns across 7 bases. The CDR3 is 15 amino acids. The germline CDR1 and CDR2 sequences are SGHTA and FQGNSA. The V segment lost 2 bases and the J segment 5 bases; nucleotides outside the gene matches: 8. As DNA, the CDR3 is TGTGCCAGCAGCTTACTGTTGGGACAGCCTTATGGCTACACCTTC. Translated, it gives CASSLLLGQPYGYTF.

The V gene is TRBV7-2, the J gene TRBJ2-7; 7 bases are shared with TRBD1. The junction had 9 bases not matched to a gene; V was cut back by 3 bases and J by 4 bases. The germline V gene encodes CDR1 SGHTA and CDR2 FQGNSA. CDR3 length: 15 amino acids. The CDR3: CASSFATGRQYEQYF. The DNA of the CDR3 is TGTGCCAGCAGCTTCGCGACAGGGCGGCAATACGAGCAGTACTTC. The full variable domain, completed using reference TRBV7-2 and TRBJ2-7, is GAGVSQSPSNKVTEKGKDVELRCDPISGHTALYWYRQSLGQGLEFLIYFQGNSAPDKSGLPSDRFSAERTGGSVSTLTIQRTQQEDSAVYLCASSFATGRQYEQYFGPGTRLTVT.

This clone was picked up many times. This sample includes further DNA sequences coding for the same CDR3. The rearrangement links TRBV18 to TRBJ2-7; a possible D gene is TRBD1 (7 bases). Per the germline V gene, CDR1 is KGHSH and CDR2 is LQKENI. The CDR3 loop spans 15 amino acids. V shed 2 bases and J shed 2 bases, with 13 bases lying between them. For the CDR3, the DNA is TGTGCCAGCTCACCAAGGCAGGGGGAGGCCTACGAGCAGTACTTC. This encodes CASSPRQGEAYEQYF. Filled out from reference TRBV18 and TRBJ2-7, the complete variable domain reads NAGVMQNPRHLVRRRGQEARLRCSPMKGHSHVYWYRQLPEEGLKFMVYLQKENIIDESGMPKERFSAEFPKEGPSILRIQQVVRGDSAAYFCASSPRQGEAYEQYFGPGTRLTVT.

The chain couples TRBV2 to TRBJ1-5; D is unresolved. The CDR3 length is 15 residues. Germline V lookup: CDR1 SNHLY, CDR2 FYNNEI. Trimming removed 7 bases at V and 2 bases at J, with 15 bases between. The CDR3 nucleotides are TGTGCCAGCATCTTGGGTGAGGGCGGCAATCAGCCCCAGCATTTT. Translation: CASILGEGGNQPQHF. Using reference TRBV2 and TRBJ1-5 for the parts outside the CDR3, the full variable domain is EPEVTQTPSHQVTQMGQEVILRCVPISNHLYFYWYRQILGQKVEFLVSFYNNEISEKSEIFDDQFSVERPDGSNFTLKIRSTKLEDSAMYFCASILGEGGNQPQHFGDGTRLSIL.

This clone has only a few counts. V is TRBV18 and J is TRBJ2-5; D might be TRBD2 (5 bases). Trimming cost V 2 bases and J 5 bases, with 15 bases left between them. This CDR3 is built from 15 residues. CDR1 KGHSH and CDR2 LQKENI come from the germline V gene. In DNA form, the CDR3 reads TGTGCCAGCTCACCAGAACACGGAGGAGAGGAGACCCAGTACTTC. Amino acids: CASSPEHGGEETQYF.

This rearrangement joins TRBV19 to TRBJ2-7; 7 positions match TRBD1. The CDR3 has 14 residues. CDR1 and CDR2 (germline): LNHDA, SQIVND (reference sequence). With 6 bases clipped from V and 0 bases from J, the junction kept 5 bases outside the gene matches. CDR3 nucleotide sequence: TGTGCCAGTAGGCCCCCAGGGGGCTCCTACGAGCAGTACTTC. It encodes CASRPPGGSYEQYF.

This clone came up a few times. The rearrangement links TRBV2 to TRBJ2-2; D is perhaps TRBD1 (5 bases). V was cut by 2 bases and J by 6 bases, with 13 bases left in between. Germline CDR1 reads SNHLY; CDR2 reads FYNNEI. This CDR3 has 15 amino acids. The CDR3 is CASSETQQGSGELFF. The CDR3 DNA follows: TGTGCCAGCAGTGAAACACAGCAGGGTTCCGGGGAGCTGTTTTTT.

Note on this clone: This same CDR3 is encoded by further DNA sequences in the sample. J is TRBJ2-5 and V is TRBV19; D unclear. Looked up from germline, CDR1 is LNHDA and CDR2 is SQIVND (reference sequence). This CDR3 has 14 amino acids. Trimming removed 2 bases at V and 2 bases at J, with 9 bases between. The CDR3 reads CASSISVRQETQYF. CDR3 bases: TGTGCCAGTAGTATATCCGTCAGGCAAGAGACCCAGTACTTC.

Only a few counts were recorded for this clone. The chain is built from TRBV5-1 and TRBJ1-1; D gene ambiguous. Germline loops: CDR1 SGHRS, CDR2 YFSETQ. The CDR3 has 14 residues. The ends were cut back, 0 bases at V and 3 bases at J, with 9 bases in the middle. CDR3: CASSLGQRHTEAFF. The CDR3 bases are TGCGCCAGCAGCTTGGGTCAGCGTCACACTGAAGCTTTCTTT.

Only a few counts were recorded for this clone. J is TRBJ1-2 and V is TRBV7-9; no reliable D call. This CDR3 region has 16 residues. Trimming cost V 0 bases and J 2 bases, with 13 bases left between them. CDR1 SEHNR and CDR2 FQNEAQ come from the germline V gene (reference sequence). CDR3: CASSLALTNYNYGYTF. As DNA, the CDR3 is TGTGCCAGCAGCTTAGCACTCACAAACTACAACTATGGCTACACCTTC.

This clone showed up just once. This sequence joins TRBV2 and TRBJ2-7, with D perhaps TRBD2 (6 bases). V gave up 5 bases and J gave up 0 bases, with 11 bases separating them. The germline V gene encodes CDR1 SNHLY and CDR2 FYNNEI. The CDR3 is 14 amino acids. In DNA form, the CDR3 reads TGTGCCAGCAGTTGGGACTTATACTCCTACGAGCAGTACTTC. It specifies CASSWDLYSYEQYF.

This clone was recorded a few times. The junction does not match germline at one end; this may be a read error. The gene calls are TRBV10-3 and TRBJ1-4; D may be TRBD1 (5 bases). The CDR3 totals 13 residues. CDR1 is ENHRY and CDR2 is SYGVKD in the germline V gene. As DNA, the CDR3 is TGTGCCATCAGTGAAAGTTGGGGCTTACATGAGTGGTTT. It is translated as CAISESWGLHEWF.

V gene TRBV3-1 (or the pseudogene TRBV3-2) combines with J gene TRBJ1-5; D is unclear. CDR1 is LGHDT and CDR2 is YNNKEL in the germline V gene (reference sequence). V was cut by 1 base and J by 6 bases, with 13 bases left in between. There are 15 residues in the CDR3. The CDR3 is CASSQGEGRLQPQHF. The CDR3 nucleotides are TGTGCCAGCAGCCAAGGGGAGGGCCGTCTTCAGCCCCAGCATTTT.

The J gene is TRBJ1-1, the V gene TRBV7-9, with D possibly TRBD1 on 5 matching bases. Germline loops: CDR1 SEHNR, CDR2 FQNEAQ (reference sequence). V gave up 1 base and J gave up 7 bases, with 13 bases separating them. The CDR3 covers 14 residues. CDR3 sequence reads: CASSLGQGSSEAFF. The CDR3 region has the DNA TGTGCCAGCAGCTTAGGTCAGGGATCTAGTGAAGCTTTCTTT.

V usage is TRBV6-6 and J usage is TRBJ2-2; no reliable D call. The CDR3 is made up of 13 amino acids. In germline, CDR1 is MNHNY, CDR2 SVGAGI (reference sequence). With 6 bases removed from V and 6 bases from J, the gap between germline ends came to 11 bases. CDR3 sequence: CASRRPEAGELFF. In nucleotides, the CDR3 is TGTGCCAGCAGAAGACCCGAGGCCGGGGAGCTGTTTTTT.